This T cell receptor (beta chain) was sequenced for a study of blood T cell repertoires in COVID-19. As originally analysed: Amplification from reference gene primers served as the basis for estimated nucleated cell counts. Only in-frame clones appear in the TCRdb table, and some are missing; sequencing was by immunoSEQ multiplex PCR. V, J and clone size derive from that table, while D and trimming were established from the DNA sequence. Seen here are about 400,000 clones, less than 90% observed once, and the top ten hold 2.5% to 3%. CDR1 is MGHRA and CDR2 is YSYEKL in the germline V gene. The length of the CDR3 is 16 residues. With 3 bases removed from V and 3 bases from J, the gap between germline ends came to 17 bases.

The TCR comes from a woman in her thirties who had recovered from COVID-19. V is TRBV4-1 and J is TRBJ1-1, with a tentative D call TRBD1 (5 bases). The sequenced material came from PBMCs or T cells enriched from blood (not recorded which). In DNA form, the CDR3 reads TGCGCCAGCAGCCAGCAAAGGGGTGTCCTGGACACTGAAGCTTTCTTT. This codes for CASSQQRGVLDTEAFF.